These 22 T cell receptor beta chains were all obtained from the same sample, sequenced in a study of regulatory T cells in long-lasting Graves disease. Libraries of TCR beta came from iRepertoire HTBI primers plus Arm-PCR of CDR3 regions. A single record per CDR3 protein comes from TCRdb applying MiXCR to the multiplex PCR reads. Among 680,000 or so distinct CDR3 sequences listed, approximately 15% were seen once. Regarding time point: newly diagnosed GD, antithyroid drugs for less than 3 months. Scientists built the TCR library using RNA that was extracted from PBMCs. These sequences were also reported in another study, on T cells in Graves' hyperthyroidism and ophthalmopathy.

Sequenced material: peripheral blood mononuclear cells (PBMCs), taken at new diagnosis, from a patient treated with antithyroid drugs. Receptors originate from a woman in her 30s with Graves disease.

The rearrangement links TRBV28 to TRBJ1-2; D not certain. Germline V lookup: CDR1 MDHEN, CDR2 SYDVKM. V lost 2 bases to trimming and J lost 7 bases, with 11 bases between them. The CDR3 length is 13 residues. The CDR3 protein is CASSLRQATGYTF. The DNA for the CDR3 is TGTGCCAGCAGTTTACGGCAGGCTACTGGCTACACCTTC.

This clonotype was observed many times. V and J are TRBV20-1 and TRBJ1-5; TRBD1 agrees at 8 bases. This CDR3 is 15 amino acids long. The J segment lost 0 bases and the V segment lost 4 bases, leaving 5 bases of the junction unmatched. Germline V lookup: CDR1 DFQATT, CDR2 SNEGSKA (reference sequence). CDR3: CSATTGGYSNQPQHF. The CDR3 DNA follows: TGCAGTGCTACAACAGGGGGTTATAGCAATCAGCCCCAGCATTTT.

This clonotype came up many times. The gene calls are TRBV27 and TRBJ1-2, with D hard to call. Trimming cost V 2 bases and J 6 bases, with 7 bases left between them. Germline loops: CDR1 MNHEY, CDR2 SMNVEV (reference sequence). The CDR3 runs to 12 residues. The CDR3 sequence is CASSLAGDGYTF. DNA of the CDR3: TGTGCCAGCAGTTTAGCGGGAGATGGCTACACCTTC.

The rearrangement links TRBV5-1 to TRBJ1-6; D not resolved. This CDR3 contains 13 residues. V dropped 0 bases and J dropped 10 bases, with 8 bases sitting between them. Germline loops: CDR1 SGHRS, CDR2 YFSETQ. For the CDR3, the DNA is TGCGCCAGCAGCTTGGTGCTCGGCTCACCCCTCCACTTT. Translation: CASSLVLGSPLHF.

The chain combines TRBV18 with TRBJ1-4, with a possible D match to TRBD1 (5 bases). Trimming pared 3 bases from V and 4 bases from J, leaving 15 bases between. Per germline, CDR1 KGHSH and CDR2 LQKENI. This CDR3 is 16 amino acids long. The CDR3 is CASSPQRQNNNEKLFF. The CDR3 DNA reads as TGTGCCAGCTCACCCCAAAGACAGAATAATAATGAAAAACTGTTTTTT.

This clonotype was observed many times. CDR3 sequence reads: CASSRAGTSPNEQFF. DNA of the CDR3: TGTGCCAGCAGCCGTGCTGGGACTAGCCCCAATGAGCAGTTCTTC. The chain recombines TRBV7-2 with TRBJ2-1, with 9 bases aligning to TRBD2. Germline V gives CDR1 SGHTA, CDR2 FQGNSA. With 5 bases clipped from V and 6 bases from J, the junction kept 8 bases outside the gene matches. The CDR3 loop spans 15 amino acids.

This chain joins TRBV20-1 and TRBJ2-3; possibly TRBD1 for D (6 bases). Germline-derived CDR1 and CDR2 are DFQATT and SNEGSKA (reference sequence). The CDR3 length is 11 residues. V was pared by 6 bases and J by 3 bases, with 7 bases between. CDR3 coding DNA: TGCAGTGCAGGGGGTACAGATACGCAGTATTTT. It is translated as CSAGGTDTQYF.

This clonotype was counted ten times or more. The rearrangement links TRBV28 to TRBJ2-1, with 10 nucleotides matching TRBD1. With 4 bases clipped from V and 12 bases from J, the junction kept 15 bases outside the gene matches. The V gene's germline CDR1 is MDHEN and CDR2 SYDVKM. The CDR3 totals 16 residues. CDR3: CASSSSPGQGRLGQFF. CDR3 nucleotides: TGTGCCAGCAGTTCCTCCCCGGGACAGGGGAGGTTAGGGCAGTTCTTC.

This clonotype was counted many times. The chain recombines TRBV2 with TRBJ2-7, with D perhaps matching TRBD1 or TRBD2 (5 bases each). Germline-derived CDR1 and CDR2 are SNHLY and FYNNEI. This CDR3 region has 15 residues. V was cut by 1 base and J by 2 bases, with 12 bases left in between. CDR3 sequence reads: CASSEDEGPPYEQYF. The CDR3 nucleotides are TGTGCCAGCAGTGAAGACGAGGGACCCCCCTACGAGCAGTACTTC. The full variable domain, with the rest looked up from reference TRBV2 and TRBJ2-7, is EPEVTQTPSHQVTQMGQEVILRCVPISNHLYFYWYRQILGQKVEFLVSFYNNEISEKSEIFDDQFSVERPDGSNFTLKIRSTKLEDSAMYFCASSEDEGPPYEQYFGPGTRLTVT.

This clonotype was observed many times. CDR3 residues: CASSSTATARADTQYF. The CDR3 region has the DNA TGTGCCAGCAGTTCCACTGCTACGGCCCGGGCAGATACGCAGTATTTT. The chain recombines TRBV28 with TRBJ2-3; D ambiguous. The CDR3 length is 16 residues. Germline assignment: CDR1 MDHEN and CDR2 SYDVKM. Between the trimmed V and J ends, which lost 4 bases and 4 bases, there was a span of 18 bases.

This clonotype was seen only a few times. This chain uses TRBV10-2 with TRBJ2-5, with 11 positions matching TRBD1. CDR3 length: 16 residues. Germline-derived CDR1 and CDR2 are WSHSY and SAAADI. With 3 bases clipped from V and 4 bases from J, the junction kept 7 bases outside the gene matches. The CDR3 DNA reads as TGCGCCAGCAGTGATTCGAGGACAGGGGGCAGAGAGACCCAGTACTTC. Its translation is CASSDSRTGGRETQYF.

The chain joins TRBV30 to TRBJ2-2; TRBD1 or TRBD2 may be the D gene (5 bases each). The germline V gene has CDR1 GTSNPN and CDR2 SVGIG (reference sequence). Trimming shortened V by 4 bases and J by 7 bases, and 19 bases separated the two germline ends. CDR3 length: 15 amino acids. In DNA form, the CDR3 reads TGTGCCTGGACCACGAGGGGCAGCTTCATCGGGGAGCTGTTTTTT. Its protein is CAWTTRGSFIGELFF.

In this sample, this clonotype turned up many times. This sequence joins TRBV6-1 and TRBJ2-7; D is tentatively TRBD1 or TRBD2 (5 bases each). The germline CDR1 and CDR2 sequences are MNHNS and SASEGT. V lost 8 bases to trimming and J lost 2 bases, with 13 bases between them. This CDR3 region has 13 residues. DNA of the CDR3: TGTGCCAGCGGCCGTGGGGACCCCTACGAGCAGTACTTC. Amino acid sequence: CASGRGDPYEQYF.

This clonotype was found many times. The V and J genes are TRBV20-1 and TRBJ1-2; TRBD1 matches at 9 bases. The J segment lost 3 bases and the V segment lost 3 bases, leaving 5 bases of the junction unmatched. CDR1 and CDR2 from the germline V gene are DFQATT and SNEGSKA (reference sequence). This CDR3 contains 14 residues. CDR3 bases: TGCAGTGCTAGGGGGGGGGACAGGGACTATGGCTACACCTTC. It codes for CSARGGDRDYGYTF.

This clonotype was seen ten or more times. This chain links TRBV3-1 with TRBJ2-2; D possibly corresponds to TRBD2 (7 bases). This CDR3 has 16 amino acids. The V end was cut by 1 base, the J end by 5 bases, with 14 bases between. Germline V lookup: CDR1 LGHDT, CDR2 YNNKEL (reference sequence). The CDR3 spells CASSQVLRGGTGELFF. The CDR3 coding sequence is TGTGCCAGCAGCCAAGTCTTAAGGGGGGGAACCGGGGAGCTGTTTTTT.

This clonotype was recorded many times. The CDR3 here is CASSSTGRTEAFF. The CDR3 DNA follows: TGTGCCAGCAGTTCTACAGGGCGGACTGAAGCTTTCTTT. The chain carries TRBV27 and TRBJ1-1; a possible D gene is TRBD1 (6 bases). This CDR3 contains 13 residues. V dropped 4 bases and J dropped 5 bases, with 11 bases sitting between them. CDR1 is MNHEY and CDR2 is SMNVEV in the germline V gene (reference sequence).

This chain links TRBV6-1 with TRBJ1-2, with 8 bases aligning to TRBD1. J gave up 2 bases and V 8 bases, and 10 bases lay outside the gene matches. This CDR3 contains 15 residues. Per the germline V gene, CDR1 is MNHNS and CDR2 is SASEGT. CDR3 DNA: TGTGCCAGCCAAGGGGGGACAGGCCGCAACTATGGCTACACCTTC. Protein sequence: CASQGGTGRNYGYTF.

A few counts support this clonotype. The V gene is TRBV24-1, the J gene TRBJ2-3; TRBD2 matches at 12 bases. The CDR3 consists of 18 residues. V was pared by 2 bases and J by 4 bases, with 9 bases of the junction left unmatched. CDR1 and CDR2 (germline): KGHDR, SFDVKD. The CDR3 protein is CATSDSLTSGSFSDTQYF. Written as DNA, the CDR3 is TGTGCCACCAGTGATTCGTTGACTAGCGGGAGCTTTTCAGATACGCAGTATTTT.

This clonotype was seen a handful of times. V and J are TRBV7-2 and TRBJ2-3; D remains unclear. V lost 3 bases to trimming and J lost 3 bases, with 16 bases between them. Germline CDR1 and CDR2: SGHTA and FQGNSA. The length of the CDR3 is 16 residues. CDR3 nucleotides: TGTGCCAGCAGCTTCACGGGCACCATGGCAACAGATACGCAGTATTTT. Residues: CASSFTGTMATDTQYF.

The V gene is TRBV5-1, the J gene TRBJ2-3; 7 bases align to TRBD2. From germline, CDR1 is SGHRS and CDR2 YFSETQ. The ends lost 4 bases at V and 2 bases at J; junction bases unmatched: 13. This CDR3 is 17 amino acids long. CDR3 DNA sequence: TGCGCCAGCAGCCCGGCTAGCGGACGCAGAAACACAGATACGCAGTATTTT. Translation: CASSPASGRRNTDTQYF.

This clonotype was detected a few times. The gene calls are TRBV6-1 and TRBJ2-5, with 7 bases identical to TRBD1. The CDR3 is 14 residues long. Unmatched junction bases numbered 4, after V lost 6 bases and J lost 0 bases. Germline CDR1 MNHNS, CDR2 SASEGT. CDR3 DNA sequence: TGTGCCAGCAGCCGGGACAGAAACCAAGAGACCCAGTACTTC. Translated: CASSRDRNQETQYF.

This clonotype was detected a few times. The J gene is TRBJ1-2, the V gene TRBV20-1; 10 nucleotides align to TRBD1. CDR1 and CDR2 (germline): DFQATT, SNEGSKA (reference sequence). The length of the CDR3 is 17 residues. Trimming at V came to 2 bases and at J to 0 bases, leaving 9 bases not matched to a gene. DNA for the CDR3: TGCAGTGCTAGATTTACGGGACAGGGGCTAGCTAACTATGGCTACACCTTC. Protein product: CSARFTGQGLANYGYTF.